A single TCR beta chain is shown here with its context. This specimen comes from a study of blood T cell repertoires in COVID-19. Original handling: Reference gene primer amplification gave estimated nucleated cell counts. Some clones are missing from TCRdb's copy, which holds only in-frame ones; the method was immunoSEQ multiplex PCR. V, J and clone size were drawn from that table, and D and trimming were deduced from the DNA. This table holds roughly 420,000 clones, approximately 87% found once. Per the germline V gene, CDR1 is MNHEY and CDR2 is SVGAGI. Germline trimming cut 5 bases from V and 3 bases from J; bases unmatched to any gene: 7. CDR3 length: 15 amino acids. Assignment of participants to cohorts was predicated upon participant-reported clinical history.

The sequencing sample was made of PBMCs or T cells enriched from blood (not recorded which). V gene TRBV6-5 combines with J gene TRBJ2-7, with 10 bases lining up with TRBD1. This receptor was taken from a woman aged 30 to 39 with acute COVID-19. The CDR3 DNA follows: TGTGCCAGCAGTCTGACCGGGACAGGGGTCTACGAGCAGTACTTC. Translated, it gives CASSLTGTGVYEQYF.